This TCR beta chain was sequenced for a study of blood T cell repertoires in COVID-19. Looking at the study overall: Samples of COVID-19 (acute and convalescent) were obtained from the United States, Italy and Spain. PBMCs, B-cell-depleted T cells, or T cells provided the cDNA or gDNA that made up the material.

Authors' methods: Reference gene primer amplification in the assay estimated nucleated cell counts. TCRdb's copy holds only in-frame clones and misses some; the assay was immunoSEQ multiplex PCR. The DNA gave D and trimming, while V, J and clone size come from that table. The data hold approximately 50,000 clones, with around 85% observed a single time. The receptor's source is a human donor in a cohort sampled during active COVID-19. Sequencing input: peripheral blood.

CDR3 bases: TGTGCCAGCAGCTTAGGACAGGGATATGGCTACACCTTC. This codes for CASSLGQGYGYTF. The V call is TRBV7-8, the J call TRBJ1-2, with 7 bases aligning to TRBD1. This CDR3 is built from 13 residues. Germline lookup yields CDR1 SGHVS and CDR2 FQNEAQ. Trimming took 1 base from V and 5 from J; bases not matched to a gene: 1.